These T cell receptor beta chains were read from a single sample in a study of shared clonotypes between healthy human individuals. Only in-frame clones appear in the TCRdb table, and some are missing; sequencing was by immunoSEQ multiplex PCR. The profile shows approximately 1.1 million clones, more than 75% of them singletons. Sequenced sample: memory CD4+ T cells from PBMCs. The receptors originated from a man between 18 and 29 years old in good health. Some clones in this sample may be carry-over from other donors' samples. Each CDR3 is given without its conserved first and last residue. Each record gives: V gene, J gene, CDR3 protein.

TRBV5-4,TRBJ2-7,ASSLGGTRSDEQY
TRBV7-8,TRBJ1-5,ASSLVGGGNQPQH
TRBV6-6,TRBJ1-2,ASSYADATGYT
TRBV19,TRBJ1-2,ASSWRYGYT
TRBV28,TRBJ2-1,ASSPPPGTSGRTYNEQF
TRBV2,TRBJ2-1,ASSELAGVSEQF
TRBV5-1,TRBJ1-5,ASSAGLDQPQH
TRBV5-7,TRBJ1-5,ASSSTRRYSNQPQH
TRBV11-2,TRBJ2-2,ASRLKRDSTGELF
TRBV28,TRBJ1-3,ASSFLDGRSGNTIY
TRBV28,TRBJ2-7,ASGTRDEQY
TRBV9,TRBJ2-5,ASSVRAGAQETQY
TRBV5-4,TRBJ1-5,ASSSDSNQPQH
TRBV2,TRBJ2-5,AGSLSDRQTQY
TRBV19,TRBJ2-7,ASSPRGPLQKQY
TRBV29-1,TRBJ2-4,SVEKGGSRAKNIQY
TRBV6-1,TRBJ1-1,ASSEGQLIEAF
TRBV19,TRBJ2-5,ASTISGLAGRETQY
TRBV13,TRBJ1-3,ASSLGSDRAYSGNTIY
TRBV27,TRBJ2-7,ASSEGSHEQY
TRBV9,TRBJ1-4,ASSVALTNEKLF
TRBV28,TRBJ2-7,ASSLPSTLSEQY
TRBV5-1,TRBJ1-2,ASSLAPTGFTDYT
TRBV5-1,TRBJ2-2,ASKGSVNTGELF
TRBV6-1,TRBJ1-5,ASSLRGVQPQH
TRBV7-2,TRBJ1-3,ASSLETGPNTIY
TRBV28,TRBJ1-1,ASSLSWGTVNTEAF
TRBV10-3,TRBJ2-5,ATQTAPGRQETQY
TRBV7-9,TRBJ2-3,ASSLALGGPSTDTQY
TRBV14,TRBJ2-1,ASSQDTGHSEQF
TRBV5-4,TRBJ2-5,ASSPGQETQY
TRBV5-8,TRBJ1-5,ASSFSGQGYQPQH
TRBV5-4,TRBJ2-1,ASSSGTAGMAYNEQF
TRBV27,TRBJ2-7,ASRAGATSYEQY
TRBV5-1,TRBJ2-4,ASSSGLAGGNIQY
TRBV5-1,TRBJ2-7,ASSPGSPSAYEQY
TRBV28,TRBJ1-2,ASSWDRDGYGYT
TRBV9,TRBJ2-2,ASSVYWPGELF
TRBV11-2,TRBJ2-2,ASALGESGELF
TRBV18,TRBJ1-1,ASLQGELTEAF
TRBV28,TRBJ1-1,ASTGFGGEAF
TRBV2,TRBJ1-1,ASQGNTEAF
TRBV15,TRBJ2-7,ATSRENRVGSLYEQY
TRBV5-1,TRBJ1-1,ASSRQGTAYEGEAF
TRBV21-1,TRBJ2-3,ASSVPTRVGTDTQY
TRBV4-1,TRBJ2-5,ASSPGTSGRRGETQY
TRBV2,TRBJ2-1,ASSTGTGNYGGKI
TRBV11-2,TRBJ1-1,ASSFGSAQGNTEAF
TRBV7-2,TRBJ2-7,ASSPTVSYEQY
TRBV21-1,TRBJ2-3,ASRYFSDTQY